This T cell receptor (beta chain) was sequenced for a study of tumor and adjacent non-tumor tissue in lung cancer. The library came from three nested PCR rounds adapted from ARM-PCR protocols. TCRdb processed the multiplex PCR reads anew with MiXCR; each CDR3 protein has one entry. The sample includes fewer than 85,000 distinct CDR3 sequences, 75% to 90% of them seen just once. The germline CDR1 and CDR2 sequences are MNHNY and SVGAGI (reference sequence). The CDR3 is made up of 15 amino acids, end residues included. As regards this clonotype: What it binds is not known. This is likely a read error, given that the CDR3 carries no conserved phenylalanine or tryptophan at its end. Because the CDR3's place on the DNA is in doubt, the DNA is left out and the CDR3 is given as listed by TCRdb.

The template was RNA from unsorted bulk tissue. Chemotherapy-naive patients with new lung cancer underwent thoracic surgery in China, August–late 2014. Study-level points and caveats: Compared with tumor, normal lung showed significantly lower TCR diversity.

The chain links TRBV6-6 to TRBJ2-3; the D call TRBD2 from the table was never checked on the DNA. The receptor was isolated from a woman in her forties or fifties with non-small cell lung cancer. The sequenced sample consisted of lung tumor tissue. CDR3 sequence: CASSYSLATTDTHYI.